This TCR beta chain is from a study of cytomegalovirus exposure and HLA in healthy donors. The overall study: Earlier sequencing of around 190 million T cells yielded about 120 million unique TCR beta sequences. The study, taken as a whole, reports: The study dropped some indistinguishable V segments, TRBV6-2 and TRBV6-3 among them.

A word on this clone: Its antigen is currently unknown.

With 8 bases removed from V and 6 bases from J, the gap between germline ends came to 11 bases. CDR1 and CDR2 (germline): MNHEY, SVGAGI. This CDR3 contains 12 residues. 13 Jbeta primers and 60 Vbeta primers were used for the PCR. Libraries were prepared by immunoSEQ multiplex PCR; TCRdb keeps only in-frame clonotypes and omits some of them. The sample records about 96,000 clones, 65% to 85% being singletons. The chain carries TRBV6-5 and TRBJ1-5; D not certain. The specimen was PBMCs. This clonotype was sampled from a woman in her 70s in good health and CMV-seropositive. The CDR3 bases are TGTGCCAGCGAAACATTCTCTCAGCCCCAGCATTTT. This encodes CASETFSQPQHF.